The 5 T cell receptor beta chains below were found in one sample sequenced in a study of blood T cell repertoires in COVID-19 (dated by TCRdb to 2020 to 2021). Library preparation was by the immunoSEQ multiplex PCR assay. TCRdb limited this immuneACCESS table to in-frame rearrangements with V and J called. A share of clones is missing; checked studies link under half to unresolved V genes, and the rest is unexplained. This sample is represented by fewer than 350,000 clones; around 89% of them were singletons. About 1.8% of the sample is held by the ten biggest clonotypes. Sample: PBMCs or T cells enriched from blood (not recorded which). The source is a young woman with acute COVID-19.

This rearrangement joins TRBV29-1 to TRBJ1-2; D gene uncertain. Germline assignment: CDR1 SQVTM and CDR2 ANQGSEA. The CDR3 spans 13 residues. V lost 4 bases, J lost 8 bases, and 17 bases lay in between. The CDR3: CSVASDLGGGYTF. The DNA for the CDR3 is TGCAGCGTTGCCTCCGATCTCGGAGGGGGCTACACCTTC.

This chain connects TRBV7-2 to TRBJ2-7; 7 bases align to TRBD2. The J segment lost 2 bases and the V segment lost 3 bases, leaving 13 bases of the junction unmatched. The CDR3 totals 17 residues. Germline-derived CDR1 and CDR2 are SGHTA and FQGNSA. This CDR3 reads CASSFSSGTIFPYEQYF. For the CDR3, the DNA is TGTGCCAGCAGCTTTTCCTCCGGGACTATCTTCCCCTACGAGCAGTACTTC.

The chain is built from TRBV25-1 and TRBJ2-2, with 10 bases fitting TRBD1. Germline V gene data show CDR1 as MGHDK and CDR2 as SYGVNS. CDR3 length: 16 amino acids. V was pared by 8 bases and J by 0 bases, with 6 bases of the junction left unmatched. The CDR3: CASPGGTGANTGELFF. The CDR3 nucleotides are TGTGCCAGCCCTGGGGGGACAGGGGCGAACACCGGGGAGCTGTTTTTT.

This chain links TRBV11-2 with TRBJ1-1; D is possibly TRBD1 (6 bases). The CDR3 spans 13 residues. Germline values: CDR1 SGHAT, CDR2 FQNNGV. With 5 bases removed from V and 14 bases from J, the gap between germline ends came to 21 bases. The CDR3 bases are TGTGCCAGCAGCCTACAACCTTTTTACACAGGGTTCTTT. This translates into CASSLQPFYTGFF.

The genes are TRBV7-2 and TRBJ2-1; TRBD2 matches 12 bases. The CDR3 is 17 residues long. The trim removed 2 bases at V and 8 bases at J, leaving 10 bases unmatched. Germline CDR1 and CDR2: SGHTA and FQGNSA. CDR3 residues: CASSLPLTSGSLDEQFF. The CDR3 nucleotides read TGTGCCAGCAGCTTACCTCTGACTAGCGGGAGTTTGGATGAGCAGTTCTTC.